A single T cell receptor (beta chain) is shown here with its context. Sample time point: pre-treatment sample, taken before nivolumab and TIL therapy. The libraries were made with immunoSEQ v3. TCRdb keeps only in-frame clones here, not all; method: immunoSEQ multiplex PCR. Of around 55,000 clones listed, roughly four fifths are singletons. The data belong to a study of TIL therapy for anti-PD-1-resistant metastatic lung cancer. Germline-derived CDR1 and CDR2 are GTSNPN and SVGIG (reference sequence). The CDR3 loop spans 11 amino acids. J lost 5 bases, V lost 7 bases, and 5 bases had no gene match. Source: blood, taken at baseline. The receptor's source is a person aged 25-85 years with non-small cell lung cancer. The chain joins TRBV30 to TRBJ2-7; TRBD2 agrees at 7 bases. In DNA, the CDR3 is TGTGCCTCCGAGGGAGGGCACGAGCAGTACTTC. Amino acids: CASEGGHEQYF.